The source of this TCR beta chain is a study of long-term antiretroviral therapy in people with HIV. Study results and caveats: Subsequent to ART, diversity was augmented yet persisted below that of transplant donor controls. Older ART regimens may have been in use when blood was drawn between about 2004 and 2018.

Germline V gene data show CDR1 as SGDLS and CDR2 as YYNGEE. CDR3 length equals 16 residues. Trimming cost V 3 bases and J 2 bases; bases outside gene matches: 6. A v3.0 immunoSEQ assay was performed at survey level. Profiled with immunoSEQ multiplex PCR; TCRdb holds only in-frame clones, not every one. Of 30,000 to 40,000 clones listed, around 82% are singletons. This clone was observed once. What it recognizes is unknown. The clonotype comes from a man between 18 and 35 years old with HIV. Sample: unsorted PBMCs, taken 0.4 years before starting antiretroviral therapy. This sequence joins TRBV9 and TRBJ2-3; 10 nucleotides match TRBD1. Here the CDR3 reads CASSGDRGGSTDTQYF. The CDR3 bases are TGTGCCAGCAGCGGGGACAGGGGAGGATCCACAGATACGCAGTATTTT. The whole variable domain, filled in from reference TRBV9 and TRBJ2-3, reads DSGVTQTPKHLITATGQRVTLRCSPRSGDLSVYWYQQSLDQGLQFLIQYYNGEERAKGNILERFSAQQFPDLHSELNLSSLELGDSALYFCASSGDRGGSTDTQYFGPGTRLTVL.